Following are 4 T cell receptor beta chains from one sample sequenced in a study of blood T cell repertoires in COVID-19. Here immunoSEQ multiplex PCR was the method, and the copy in TCRdb shows in-frame clones only, minus some. Of around 260,000 clones listed, approximately 90% are singletons. Sequenced: peripheral blood. Receptor source: a man between 18 and 29 years old with active or convalescent COVID-19.

The rearrangement joins TRBV6-2 or TRBV6-3 to TRBJ1-5; D gene ambiguous. The CDR3 is 13 residues long. Germline CDR1 and CDR2: MNHEY and SVGEGT. V lost 3 bases and J lost 7, with 10 bases in between. The CDR3: CASSYVPGQPQHF. Written as DNA, the CDR3 is TGTGCCAGCAGTTATGTCCCGGGGCAGCCCCAGCATTTT.

J is TRBJ2-4 and V is TRBV6-1; 8 bases agree with TRBD2. This CDR3 region has 15 residues. Germline CDR1 is MNHNS and CDR2 is SASEGT. V trimming: 3 bases; J trimming: 2 bases; junction bases outside the gene matches: 3. DNA of the CDR3: TGTGCCAGCAGTGAGTCGGGGGGGACCAAAAACATTCAGTACTTC. Amino acids: CASSESGGTKNIQYF.

In DNA form, the CDR3 reads TGTGCCAGCAGCCCCGTGTTTGTGTGGGCCTACTTC. Protein: CASSPVFVWAYF. The rearrangement links TRBV7-2 to TRBJ2-4; D remains ambiguous. The CDR3 is 12 amino acids. V lost 5 bases to trimming and J lost 16 bases, with 18 bases between them. Per germline, CDR1 SGHTA and CDR2 FQGNSA.

CDR3 in amino acids: CASRRGLATEAFF. The CDR3 bases are TGTGCCAGCAGACGGGGGTTGGCCACTGAAGCTTTCTTT. V usage is TRBV6-5 and J usage is TRBJ1-1; D possibly corresponds to TRBD1 (5 bases). Between the trimmed V and J ends, which lost 6 bases and 4 bases, there was a span of 12 bases. The CDR3 spans 13 residues. The germline V gene encodes CDR1 MNHEY and CDR2 SVGAGI.